These 19 T cell receptor beta chains were all obtained from the same sample, sequenced in a study of T cell repertoires in cytomegalovirus infection. A single record per CDR3 protein comes from TCRdb applying MiXCR to the reads. The table includes about 68,000 distinct CDR3 sequences, approximately 22% detected once. These receptors' antigens are unknown. The specimen was PBMCs, sequenced either directly or after in vitro stimulation (not recorded which). All receptors come from a human donor in good health (CMV status not recorded). Some clones in this sample may be carry-over from other donors' samples.

The rearrangement uses TRBV9 and TRBJ1-1; 7 bases agree with TRBD1. From germline, CDR1 is SGDLS and CDR2 YYNGEE. The CDR3 runs to 16 residues. V lost 0 bases to trimming and J lost 3 bases; unmatched junction nucleotides: 8. CDR3 in DNA: TGTGCCAGCAGCGTAGAAATTTCGACAGGGTACACTGAAGCTTTCTTT. This codes for CASSVEISTGYTEAFF.

A word on this clonotype: Sequence at one end of the junction differs from germline and may be a read error. The chain joins TRBV7-6 to TRBJ2-2; D is uncertain. Germline CDR1 is SGHVS and CDR2 is FNYEAQ. The CDR3 covers 17 residues. The CDR3 nucleotides read TGTGCTAGCAGCTTAGCAACCCTATCCCAGAAAACCGGGGAGCTGTTTTTT. This translates into CASSLATLSQKTGELFF.

This chain uses TRBV4-1 with TRBJ2-5; D tentatively fits TRBD1 or TRBD2 (6 bases each). This CDR3 has 16 residues. V gave up 0 bases and J gave up 3 bases, with 14 bases separating them. Germline CDR1 MGHRA, CDR2 YSYEKL. The CDR3 DNA sequence: TGCGCCAGCAGCCAAGATACAGGGACGGGAGAAGAGACCCAGTACTTC. Protein: CASSQDTGTGEETQYF.

This clonotype was picked up a small number of times. CDR3 residues: CASSSTADGYTF. The CDR3 DNA follows: TGTGCCAGCAGTTCAACGGCGGATGGCTACACCTTC. The V call is TRBV27, the J call TRBJ1-2; D is ambiguous. The V gene's germline CDR1 is MNHEY and CDR2 SMNVEV (reference sequence). This CDR3 spans 12 amino acids. V was trimmed by 4 bases and J by 6 bases, leaving 9 bases between them.

This chain uses TRBV28 with TRBJ2-3, with no clear D. The CDR3 runs to 15 residues. Looked up from germline, CDR1 is MDHEN and CDR2 is SYDVKM. V was cut by 2 bases and J by 0 bases, with 9 bases left in between. The CDR3 nucleotides read TGTGCCAGCAGTTTACGGCCCCCTAGCACAGATACGCAGTATTTT. Translating it yields CASSLRPPSTDTQYF.

The chain combines TRBV15 with TRBJ2-5; 11 positions agree with TRBD1. Germline-derived CDR1 and CDR2 are LNHNV and YYDKDF (reference sequence). This CDR3 is built from 15 residues. After removal of 3 bases from V and 4 bases from J, the junction contained 4 bases not matched to a gene. The CDR3 sequence is CATSRDRGRGETQYF. In DNA, the CDR3 is TGTGCCACCAGCAGGGACAGGGGGCGAGGAGAGACCCAGTACTTC.

As regards this clonotype: This is likely a read error, given that the CDR3 carries no conserved phenylalanine or tryptophan at its end. The chain uses TRBV11-2 and TRBJ2-7; no firm D call. V lost 0 bases and J lost 0, with 9 bases in between. CDR3 length: 15 amino acids. The germline CDR1 and CDR2 sequences are SGHAT and FQNNGV. DNA of the CDR3: TGTGCCAGCAGCTTAGAGGGCGTCCCCTCCTACGAGCAGTACTCC. Translated, it gives CASSLEGVPSYEQYS.

This clonotype was detected many times. This rearrangement joins TRBV7-9 to TRBJ2-1; weak D call: TRBD2 (6 bases). The CDR3 sequence is 15 residues long. Trimming took off 4 bases at V and 0 bases at J, with 10 bases between the two ends. CDR1 is SEHNR and CDR2 is FQNEAQ in the germline V gene (reference sequence). CDR3 amino acids: CASSSTGDSYNEQFF. CDR3 bases: TGTGCCAGCAGCTCGACGGGGGACTCCTACAATGAGCAGTTCTTC.

This clonotype was counted only a few times. The chain is built from TRBV19 and TRBJ2-1; D is unclear. Germline lookup yields CDR1 LNHDA and CDR2 SQIVND (reference sequence). V dropped 1 base and J dropped 7 bases, with 8 bases sitting between them. CDR3 size: 13 residues. CDR3 sequence reads: CASSIVYRNEQFF. The CDR3 region has the DNA TGTGCCAGTAGTATAGTATACCGGAATGAGCAGTTCTTC. Supplemented by reference TRBV19 and TRBJ2-1, the full variable domain reads DGGITQSPKYLFRKEGQNVTLSCEQNLNHDAMYWYRQDPGQGLRLIYYSQIVNDFQKGDIAEGYSVSREKKESFPLTVTSAQKNPTAFYLCASSIVYRNEQFFGPGTRLTVL.

The genes are TRBV23-1 and TRBJ2-7; perhaps TRBD2 as D (6 bases). TRBV23-1 is designated an ORF whose function remains uncertain. V lost 0 bases to trimming and J lost 4 bases, with 16 bases between them. The CDR3 spans 16 residues. CDR3 nucleotide sequence: TGCGCCAGCAGTCAATCCGACGGGACTGATTTTTACGAGCAGTACGTC. Translated: CASSQSDGTDFYEQYV.

Only a few counts were recorded for this clonotype. The chain links TRBV6-2 or TRBV6-3 to TRBJ2-5, with 9 positions matching TRBD2. Germline loops: CDR1 MNHEY, CDR2 SVGEGT. V lost 6 bases and J lost 4; bases outside the gene matches: 9. The CDR3 consists of 15 residues. CDR3 sequence: CASSYRLAVRETQYF. In DNA form, the CDR3 reads TGTGCCAGCAGCTACCGACTAGCGGTGAGAGAGACCCAGTACTTC.

The V call is TRBV7-8, the J call TRBJ2-1; maybe TRBD2 (6 bases). The CDR3 length is 14 residues. V lost 5 bases to trimming and J lost 4 bases, with 12 bases between them. Germline V gene lookup returns CDR1 SGHVS and CDR2 FQNEAQ. Here the CDR3 reads CASSPGAGYNEQFF. The CDR3 DNA reads as TGTGCCAGCAGCCCAGGTGCGGGGTACAATGAGCAGTTCTTC. Full variable domain (rest looked up from reference TRBV7-8 and TRBJ2-1): GAGVSQSPRYKVAKRGQDVALRCDPISGHVSLFWYQQALGQGPEFLTYFQNEAQLDKSGLPSDRFFAERPEGSVSTLKIQRTQQEDSAVYLCASSPGAGYNEQFFGPGTRLTVL.

A few counts support this clonotype. The genes are TRBV24-1 and TRBJ2-7; D might be TRBD1 or TRBD2, each matching 6 bases. The length of the CDR3 is 18 residues. Per the germline V gene, CDR1 is KGHDR and CDR2 is SFDVKD. Between the trimmed V and J ends, which lost 4 bases and 4 bases, there was a span of 25 bases. CDR3 nucleotides: TGTGCCACCAGTGACTTGGCCCTCACAGGGACTCGGGGTTACGAGCAGTACGTC. Its translation: CATSDLALTGTRGYEQYV.

This clonotype has at least ten counts. The J gene is TRBJ2-7, the V gene TRBV11-2, with D hard to call. V lost 0 bases and J lost 3, with 12 bases in between. Germline loops: CDR1 SGHAT, CDR2 FQNNGV. This CDR3 comprises 15 residues. CDR3 DNA: TGTGCCAGCAGCTTAGATATCGCACAGAACTACGAGCAGTACTTC. Translating gives CASSLDIAQNYEQYF.

The CDR3 DNA is TGCGCCAGCAGCCCTCCGCCCGGTTTCGCCAAAAACATTCAGTACTTC. It encodes CASSPPPGFAKNIQYF. The chain employs TRBV4-1 and TRBJ2-4; D remains ambiguous. V lost 4 bases to trimming and J lost 1 base, with 14 bases between them. This CDR3 spans 16 amino acids. CDR1 MGHRA and CDR2 YSYEKL come from the germline V gene.

The chain couples TRBV11-3 to TRBJ2-1, with D unclear. Germline loops: CDR1 SGHNT, CDR2 YENEEA. Trimming cost V 4 bases and J 10 bases, with 11 bases left between them. The CDR3 has 12 amino acids. CDR3 sequence: CASSSLSWEQFF. DNA of the CDR3: TGTGCCAGCAGCTCCCTTTCCTGGGAGCAGTTCTTC.

Worth noting for this clonotype: A much larger clone lies a single base off, so this may be a read error. The chain combines TRBV7-2 with TRBJ1-2; 7 bases agree with TRBD1. The CDR3 extends over 16 amino acids. CDR1 SGHTA and CDR2 FQGNSA come from the germline V gene. Written as DNA, the CDR3 is TGTGCCAGCTGCTTAGTAGAGGGGGCGCCCGGCTATGGCTACACCTTC. This codes for CASCLVEGAPGYGYTF.

The table lists this clonotype with a few counts. The rearrangement uses TRBV10-3 and TRBJ1-5, with D hard to call. V was trimmed by 10 bases and J by 0 bases, leaving 10 bases between them. The CDR3 runs 13 residues. CDR1 ENHRY and CDR2 SYGVKD come from the germline V gene. The chain's CDR3 is CASGEYSNQPQHF. As DNA, the CDR3 is TGTGCCAGCGGGGAGTATAGCAATCAGCCCCAGCATTTT.

In this sample, this clonotype turned up many times. The chain links TRBV11-2 to TRBJ2-1; 9 positions agree with TRBD2. This CDR3 has 15 amino acids. J gave up 10 bases and V 0 bases, and 7 bases lay outside the gene matches. The V gene's germline CDR1 is SGHAT and CDR2 FQNNGV. The CDR3 DNA follows: TGTGCCAGCAGCTTAGATAGGGTCGGACTAGCGGAGCAGTTCTTC. It is translated as CASSLDRVGLAEQFF.